The clone carrying this TCR beta chain was seen once. This CDR3 has 13 amino acids. The germline V and J ends were trimmed by 3 bases and 3 bases, with 10 bases remaining between them. Germline lookup yields CDR1 SGHDT and CDR2 YYEEEE. The data were produced by immunoSEQ multiplex PCR, yet TCRdb's version contains in-frame clones alone and is incomplete. Of about 370,000 clones in the sample, 89% are singletons; the top ten hold approximately 3%. This sample stems from a study of blood T cell repertoires in COVID-19. As for the study in general: Samples of COVID-19 (acute and convalescent) were obtained from the United States, Italy and Spain.

The TCR comes from a woman in her 30s with COVID-19, enrolled during active disease. V and J are TRBV5-6 and TRBJ2-7; D gene ambiguous. Input material: peripheral blood. The CDR3 here is CASSSQSVYEQYF. CDR3 nucleotide sequence: TGTGCCAGCAGCTCGCAGTCCGTCTACGAGCAGTACTTC.